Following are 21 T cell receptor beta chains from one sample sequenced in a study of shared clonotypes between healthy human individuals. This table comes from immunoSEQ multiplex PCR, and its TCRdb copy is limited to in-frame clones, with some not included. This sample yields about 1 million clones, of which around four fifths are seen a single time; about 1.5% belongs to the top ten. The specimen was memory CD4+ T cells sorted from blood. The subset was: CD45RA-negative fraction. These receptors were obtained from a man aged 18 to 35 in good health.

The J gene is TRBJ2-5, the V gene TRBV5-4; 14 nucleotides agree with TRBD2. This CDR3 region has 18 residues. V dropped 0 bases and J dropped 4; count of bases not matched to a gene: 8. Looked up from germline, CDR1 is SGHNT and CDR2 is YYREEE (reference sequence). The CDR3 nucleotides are TGTGCCAGCAGCTTGGCAACAGGACTAGCGGGAGGTAGAGAGACCCAGTACTTC. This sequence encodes CASSLATGLAGGRETQYF.

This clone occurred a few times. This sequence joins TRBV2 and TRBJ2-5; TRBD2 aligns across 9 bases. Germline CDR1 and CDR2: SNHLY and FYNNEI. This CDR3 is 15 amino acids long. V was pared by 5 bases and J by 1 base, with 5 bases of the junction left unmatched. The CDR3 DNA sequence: TGTGCCAGCAGTAATGGACTAGCGCTCCAAGAGACCCAGTACTTC. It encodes CASSNGLALQETQYF.

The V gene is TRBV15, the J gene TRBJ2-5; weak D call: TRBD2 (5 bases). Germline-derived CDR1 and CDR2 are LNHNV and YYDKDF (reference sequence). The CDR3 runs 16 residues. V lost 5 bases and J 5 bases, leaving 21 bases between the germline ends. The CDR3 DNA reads TGTGCCACCAGCTTTAAGATATCGGGGAGTGCGGAGACCCAGTACTTC. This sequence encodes CATSFKISGSAETQYF.

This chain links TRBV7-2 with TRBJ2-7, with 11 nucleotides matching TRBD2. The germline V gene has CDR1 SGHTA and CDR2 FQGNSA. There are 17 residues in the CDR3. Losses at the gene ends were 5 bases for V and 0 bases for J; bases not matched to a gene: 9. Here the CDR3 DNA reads TGTGCCAGCAGCCCAGGACTAGCGGGCGCTTTCTCCTACGAGCAGTACTTC. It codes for CASSPGLAGAFSYEQYF.

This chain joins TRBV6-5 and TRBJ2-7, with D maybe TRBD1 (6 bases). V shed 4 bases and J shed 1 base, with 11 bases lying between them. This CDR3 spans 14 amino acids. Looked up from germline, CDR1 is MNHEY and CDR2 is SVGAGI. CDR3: CASSFSTGSYEQYF. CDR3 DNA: TGTGCCAGCAGTTTCTCGACAGGTTCCTACGAGCAGTACTTC.

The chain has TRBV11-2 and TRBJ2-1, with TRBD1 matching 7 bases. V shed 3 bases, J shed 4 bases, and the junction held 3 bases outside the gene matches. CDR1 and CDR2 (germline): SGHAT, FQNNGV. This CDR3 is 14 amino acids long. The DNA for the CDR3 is TGTGCCAGCAGCTTTGGGGACAGATACAATGAGCAGTTCTTC. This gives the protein CASSFGDRYNEQFF.

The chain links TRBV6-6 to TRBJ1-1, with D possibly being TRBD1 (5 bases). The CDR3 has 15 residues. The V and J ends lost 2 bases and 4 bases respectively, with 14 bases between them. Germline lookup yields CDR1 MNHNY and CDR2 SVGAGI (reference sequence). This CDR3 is CASSYRAGSSTEAFF. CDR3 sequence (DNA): TGTGCCAGCAGTTACCGGGCAGGGAGCAGCACTGAAGCTTTCTTT.

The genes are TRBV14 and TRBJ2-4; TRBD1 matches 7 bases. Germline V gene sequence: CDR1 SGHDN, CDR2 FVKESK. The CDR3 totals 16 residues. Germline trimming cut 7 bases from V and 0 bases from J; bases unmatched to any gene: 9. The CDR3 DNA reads TGTGCCAGCAACTTTCGGGACAGACTAGCCAAAAACATTCAGTACTTC. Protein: CASNFRDRLAKNIQYF.

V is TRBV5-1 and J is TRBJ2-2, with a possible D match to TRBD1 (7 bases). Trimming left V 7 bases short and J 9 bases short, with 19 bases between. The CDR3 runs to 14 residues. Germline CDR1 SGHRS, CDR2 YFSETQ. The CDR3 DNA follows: TGCGCCAGCGCCCCGACCAGGGGGGACCGGGAGCTGTTTTTT. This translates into CASAPTRGDRELFF.

The CDR3 bases are TGTGCCAGCAGCTTGGCAGGGGTCAAGACCGGGGAGCTGTTTTTT. Translation: CASSLAGVKTGELFF. The genes are TRBV5-6 and TRBJ2-2; D may be TRBD1 (6 bases). Trimming left V 0 bases short and J 5 bases short, with 11 bases between. The CDR3 length is 15 residues. Per the germline V gene, CDR1 is SGHDT and CDR2 is YYEEEE.

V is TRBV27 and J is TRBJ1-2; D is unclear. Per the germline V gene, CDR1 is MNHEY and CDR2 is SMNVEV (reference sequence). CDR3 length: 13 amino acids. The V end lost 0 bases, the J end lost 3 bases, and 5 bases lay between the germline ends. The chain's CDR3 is CASSLSQYYGYTF. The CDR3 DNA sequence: TGTGCCAGCAGTTTATCACAGTACTATGGCTACACCTTC.

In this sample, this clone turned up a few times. The CDR3 nucleotides read TGTGCCAGCAGCTTAGGACCGGACACCAAGAGCACAGATACGCAGTATTTT. It specifies CASSLGPDTKSTDTQYF. J is TRBJ2-3 and V is TRBV7-9; tentatively, D is TRBD1 (5 bases). Trimming cost V 1 base and J 0 bases, with 14 bases left between them. Germline V lookup: CDR1 SEHNR, CDR2 FQNEAQ (reference sequence). The CDR3 covers 17 residues.

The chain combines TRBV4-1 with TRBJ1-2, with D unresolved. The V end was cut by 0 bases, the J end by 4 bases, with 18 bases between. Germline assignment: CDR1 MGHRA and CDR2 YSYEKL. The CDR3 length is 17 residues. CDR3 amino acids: CASSQEGSGVDPYGYTF. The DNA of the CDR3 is TGCGCCAGCAGCCAAGAAGGGTCGGGCGTCGACCCCTATGGCTACACCTTC.

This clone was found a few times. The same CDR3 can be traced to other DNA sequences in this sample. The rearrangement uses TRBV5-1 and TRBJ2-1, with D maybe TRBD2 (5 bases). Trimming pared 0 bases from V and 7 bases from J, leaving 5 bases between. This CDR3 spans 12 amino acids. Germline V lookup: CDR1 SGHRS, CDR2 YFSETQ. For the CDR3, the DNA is TGCGCCAGCAGCTTGGGAGGGAATGAGCAGTTCTTC. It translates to CASSLGGNEQFF.

CDR3 bases: TGTGCCAGCTCACCAATGGGGACAGTTCGGGCAGATACGCAGTATTTT. Encoded protein: CASSPMGTVRADTQYF. The chain is built from TRBV18 and TRBJ2-3, with 7 bases matching TRBD1. This CDR3 comprises 16 residues. V lost 2 bases, J lost 4 bases, and 9 bases stayed unmatched. Germline CDR1 KGHSH, CDR2 LQKENI.

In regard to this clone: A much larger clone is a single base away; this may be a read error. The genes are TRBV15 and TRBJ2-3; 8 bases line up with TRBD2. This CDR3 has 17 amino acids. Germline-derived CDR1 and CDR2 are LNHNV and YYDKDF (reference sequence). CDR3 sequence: CAASGGSVRTSTDTQYF. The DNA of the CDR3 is TGTGCCGCCAGCGGGGGTTCGGTGCGGACTAGCACAGATACGCAGTATTTT.

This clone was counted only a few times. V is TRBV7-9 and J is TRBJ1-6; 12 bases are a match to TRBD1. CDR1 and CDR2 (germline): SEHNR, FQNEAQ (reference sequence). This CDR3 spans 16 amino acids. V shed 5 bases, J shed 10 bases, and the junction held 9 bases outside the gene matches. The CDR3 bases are TGTGCCAGCAGCCCAGGGACAGGGGGCAGGCGGTCACCCCTCCACTTT. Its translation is CASSPGTGGRRSPLHF.

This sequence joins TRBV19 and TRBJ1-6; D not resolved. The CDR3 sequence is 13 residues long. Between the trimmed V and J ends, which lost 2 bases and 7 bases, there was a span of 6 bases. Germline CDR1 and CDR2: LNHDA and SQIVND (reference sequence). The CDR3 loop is CASSIQTNSPLHF. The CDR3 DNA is TGTGCCAGTAGTATACAGACAAATTCACCCCTCCACTTT.

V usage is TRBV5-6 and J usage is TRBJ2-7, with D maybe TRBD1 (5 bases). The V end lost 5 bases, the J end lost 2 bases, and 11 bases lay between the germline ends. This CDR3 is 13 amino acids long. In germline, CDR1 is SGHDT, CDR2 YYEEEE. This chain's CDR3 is CASRKQVTYEQYF. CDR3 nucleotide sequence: TGTGCCAGCAGGAAACAGGTTACCTACGAGCAGTACTTC. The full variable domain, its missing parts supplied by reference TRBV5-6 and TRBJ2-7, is DAGVTQSPTHLIKTRGQQVTLRCSPKSGHDTVSWYQQALGQGPQFIFQYYEEEERQRGNFPDRFSGHQFPNYSSELNVNALLLGDSALYLCASRKQVTYEQYFGPGTRLTVT.

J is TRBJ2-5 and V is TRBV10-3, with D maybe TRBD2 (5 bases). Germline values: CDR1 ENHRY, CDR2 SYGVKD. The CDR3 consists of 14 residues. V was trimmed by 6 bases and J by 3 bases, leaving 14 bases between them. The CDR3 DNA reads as TGTGCCATCAGCGTTTACGGGGATAAAGAGACCCAGTACTTC. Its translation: CAISVYGDKETQYF.

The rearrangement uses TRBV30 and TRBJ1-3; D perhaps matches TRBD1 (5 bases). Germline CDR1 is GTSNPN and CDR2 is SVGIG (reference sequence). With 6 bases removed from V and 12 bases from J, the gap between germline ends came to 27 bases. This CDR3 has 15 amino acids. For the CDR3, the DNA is TGTGCCTGCCATCCCAGGGCTTTGGGGCCCCGGGGCATATATTTT. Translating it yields CACHPRALGPRGIYF.